This TCR beta chain was observed in a study of Ad26.COV2.S vaccination and SARS-CoV-2 variants. Treatment meaning: about 20 received Ad26.COV2.S at low or high dose, single or two shots; about five received placebo; per-sample allocation not given. Collection of samples fell on day 63 after the first vaccine or placebo injection. General study findings and limits: The TCR breadth and depth analyses may have understated or missed part of the total T cell responses.

Trimming removed 1 base from V and 4 bases from J, with 8 bases in between. Germline V CDR1 and CDR2: MGHDK, SYGVNS. The CDR3 has 14 residues. The method was immunoSEQ multiplex PCR; TCRdb's version includes in-frame clones alone and lacks a portion of them. The sample has 360,000 or so clones, approximately 91% seen once. As for this clone: Its target is not known.

The specimen was peripheral blood, collected in a trial of Ad26.COV2.S vaccine versus placebo. The chain uses TRBV25-1 and TRBJ1-5; D gene unclear. The sequence derives from a person aged 18-60 years who received the Ad26.COV2.S COVID-19 vaccine or a placebo. Written as DNA, the CDR3 is TGTGCCAGCAGTGAATTCGGGGTAAATCAGCCCCAGCATTTT. It specifies CASSEFGVNQPQHF.